This T cell receptor beta chain was observed in a study of shared clonotypes between healthy human individuals. All participating donors were Caucasian adults from Nashville, Tennessee. Data came from immunoSEQ multiplex PCR; TCRdb stores just in-frame clones and leaves some out. In the table there are approximately 500,000 clones, roughly 79% of which are singletons. Germline CDR1 is SGHAT and CDR2 is FQNNGV. The CDR3 loop spans 16 amino acids. V was pared by 5 bases and J by 1 base, with 14 bases between. This rearrangement joins TRBV11-2 to TRBJ2-2; D might be TRBD1 (6 bases). This receptor was taken from a woman aged 40 to 50 in good health. Some clones in this sample may be carry-over from other donors' samples. The sequenced sample consisted of PBMCs. The CDR3 here is CASSKISGENTGELFF. The CDR3 bases are TGTGCCAGCAGCAAGATTTCAGGGGAGAACACCGGGGAGCTGTTTTTT.